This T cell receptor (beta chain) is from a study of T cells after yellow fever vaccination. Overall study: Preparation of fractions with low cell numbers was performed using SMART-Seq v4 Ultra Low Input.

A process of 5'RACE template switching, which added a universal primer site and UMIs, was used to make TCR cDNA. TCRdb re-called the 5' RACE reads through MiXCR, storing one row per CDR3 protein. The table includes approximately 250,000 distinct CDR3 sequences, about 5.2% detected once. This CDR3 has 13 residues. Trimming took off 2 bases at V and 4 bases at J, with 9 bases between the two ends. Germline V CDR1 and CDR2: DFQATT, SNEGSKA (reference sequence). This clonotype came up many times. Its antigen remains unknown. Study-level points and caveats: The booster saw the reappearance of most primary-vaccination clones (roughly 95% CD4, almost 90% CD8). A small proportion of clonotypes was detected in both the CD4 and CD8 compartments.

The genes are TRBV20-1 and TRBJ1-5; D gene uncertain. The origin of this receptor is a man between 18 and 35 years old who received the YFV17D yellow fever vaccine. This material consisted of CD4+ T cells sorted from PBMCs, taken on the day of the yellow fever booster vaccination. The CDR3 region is CSARPEYNQPQHF. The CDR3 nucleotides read TGCAGTGCTAGACCCGAATATAATCAGCCCCAGCATTTT.